This T cell receptor (beta chain) was captured in a study of T-cell memory formation after mild COVID-19. TCRdb used MiXCR to reprocess the 5' RACE reads, holding one entry per CDR3 protein. This table has fewer than 50,000 distinct CDR3 sequences, approximately 12% appearing once. The CDR3 contains 13 residues. Trimming shortened V by 6 bases and J by 0 bases, and 8 bases separated the two germline ends. The germline CDR1 and CDR2 sequences are KGHSH and LQKENI. This TCR derives from a man younger than 35 who had mild COVID-19 (a few samples of this study predate the infection). Cell type and time point are not known. This chain uses TRBV18 with TRBJ2-5; D is unresolved. Source material: PBMCs or a T cell subset sorted from them (not recorded which). The CDR3 DNA follows: TGTGCCAGCTCCCGGTCTCACCAAGAGACCCAGTACTTC. Protein: CASSRSHQETQYF.